Following are 27 T cell receptor beta chains from one sample sequenced in a study of blood T cell repertoires in COVID-19. Libraries were prepared by immunoSEQ multiplex PCR; TCRdb keeps only in-frame clonotypes and omits some of them. The sample includes over 150,000 clones, around three quarters of them seen just once. Sequenced: peripheral blood. Every receptor here comes from a man older than 75 with acute or convalescent COVID-19.

The chain joins TRBV5-1 to TRBJ1-3; D is possibly TRBD1 (6 bases). Germline CDR1 reads SGHRS; CDR2 reads YFSETQ. The CDR3 consists of 13 residues. Trimming took 5 bases from V and 2 from J, leaving 8 bases between them. The CDR3 loop is CASSRDTGNTIYF. DNA of the CDR3: TGCGCCAGCAGTCGGGACACTGGAAACACCATATATTTT.

This clone has just one count. The V and J genes are TRBV5-4 and TRBJ2-1; 13 bases are a match to TRBD2. This CDR3 contains 17 residues. Germline CDR1 SGHNT, CDR2 YYREEE (reference sequence). V shed 0 bases and J 0 bases; nucleotides not matched to a gene: 0. CDR3 in DNA: TGTGCCAGCAGCTTGGGACTAGCGGGGGGCTCCTACAATGAGCAGTTCTTC. Translating it yields CASSLGLAGGSYNEQFF.

This clone occurred a few times. V usage is TRBV4-1 and J usage is TRBJ2-3; D may be TRBD2 (7 bases). The CDR3 spans 18 residues. In germline, CDR1 is MGHRA, CDR2 YSYEKL. Trimming took off 4 bases at V and 4 bases at J, with 24 bases between the two ends. This chain's CDR3 is CASSPPTRGGAESDTQYF. The CDR3 DNA reads TGCGCCAGCAGCCCCCCAACTAGGGGGGGCGCGGAATCAGATACGCAGTATTTT.

The chain links TRBV6-5 to TRBJ2-5; 7 bases match TRBD1. Germline V gene data show CDR1 as MNHEY and CDR2 as SVGAGI. After removal of 5 bases from V and 5 bases from J, the junction contained 5 bases not matched to a gene. This CDR3 contains 13 residues. The CDR3 is CASSHRGGETQYF. CDR3 DNA sequence: TGTGCCAGCAGTCACAGGGGCGGTGAGACCCAGTACTTC.

V and J are TRBV5-4 and TRBJ2-5, with no clear D. Germline-derived CDR1 and CDR2 are SGHNT and YYREEE (reference sequence). V was shortened by 3 bases and J by 3 bases, with 9 bases between the two germline ends. The CDR3 consists of 13 residues. CDR3 nucleotide sequence: TGTGCCAGCAGCTCAGACACCGAAGAGACCCAGTACTTC. Protein: CASSSDTEETQYF.

The CDR3 here is CASSLGGGGDTQYF. The CDR3, as DNA: TGTGCCAGCAGTTTAGGTGGCGGGGGAGATACGCAGTATTTT. The V and J genes are TRBV28 and TRBJ2-3, with 7 positions matching TRBD2. The V gene's germline CDR1 is MDHEN and CDR2 SYDVKM. This CDR3 is built from 14 residues. Trimming cost V 2 bases and J 5 bases; bases outside gene matches: 4.

The chain recombines TRBV3-1 (or the pseudogene TRBV3-2) with TRBJ2-4; the match to TRBD2 covers 9 bases. Trimming took 4 bases from V and 6 from J; bases not matched to a gene: 4. This CDR3 region has 14 residues. Per the germline V gene, CDR1 is LGHDT and CDR2 is YNNKEL (reference sequence). CDR3 coding DNA: TGTGCCAGCAGCCTCGCGGGGGGGGGAAACATTCAGTACTTC. It encodes CASSLAGGGNIQYF.

This rearrangement joins TRBV4-3 to TRBJ2-3, with a weak D call TRBD2 (6 bases). Germline V gives CDR1 LGHNA, CDR2 YSLEER. The CDR3 has 15 residues. Between the trimmed V and J ends, which lost 0 bases and 6 bases, there was a span of 13 bases. The CDR3 spells CASSQDFAGPDTQYF. The CDR3 DNA sequence: TGCGCCAGCAGCCAAGATTTCGCGGGGCCTGATACGCAGTATTTT.

The chain links TRBV7-3 to TRBJ2-1; 15 positions match TRBD2. The CDR3 length is 16 residues. Germline CDR1 SGHTA, CDR2 FQGTGA. V lost 5 bases, J lost 6 bases, and 5 bases stayed unmatched. In DNA, the CDR3 is TGTGCCAGCAGCCCACGGACTAGCGGGGGGGTCAATGAGCAGTTCTTC. Translated, it gives CASSPRTSGGVNEQFF.

The chain links TRBV11-3 to TRBJ2-5, with no clear D. V was shortened by 0 bases and J by 5 bases, with 4 bases between the two germline ends. Germline V gene data show CDR1 as SGHNT and CDR2 as YENEEA. This CDR3 comprises 12 residues. This chain's CDR3 is CASSLDSETQYF. The DNA for the CDR3 is TGTGCCAGCAGCTTAGACTCCGAGACCCAGTACTTC.

The rearrangement joins TRBV12-3 or TRBV12-4 to TRBJ1-2, with no clear D. The CDR3 has 12 residues. V gave up 6 bases and J gave up 8 bases, with 13 bases separating them. The CDR3 protein is CASSRVSGGYTF. As DNA, the CDR3 is TGTGCCAGCAGCCGGGTTAGCGGGGGCTACACCTTC.

The rearrangement uses TRBV7-2 and TRBJ2-3; 9 nucleotides agree with TRBD1. The V gene end was trimmed by 5 bases and the J gene end by 3 bases; junction bases not matched to a gene: 6. This CDR3 spans 15 amino acids. Germline loops: CDR1 SGHTA, CDR2 FQGNSA. CDR3: CASSPDRGNTDTQYF. CDR3 nucleotide sequence: TGTGCCAGCAGCCCCGACAGGGGGAATACAGATACGCAGTATTTT.

Only one count was recorded for this clone. The J gene is TRBJ2-3, the V gene TRBV9; 12 bases match TRBD2. V shed 4 bases and J 1 base; nucleotides not matched to a gene: 7. CDR3 length: 17 amino acids. CDR1 and CDR2 (germline): SGDLS, YYNGEE. CDR3 residues: CASSRLAGADGTDTQYF. The CDR3 bases are TGTGCCAGCAGCCGACTAGCGGGGGCAGACGGCACAGATACGCAGTATTTT.

The chain recombines TRBV4-1 with TRBJ1-5, with D unclear. The CDR3 is made up of 15 amino acids. Germline values: CDR1 MGHRA, CDR2 YSYEKL. The germline V and J ends were trimmed by 1 base and 2 bases, with 9 bases remaining between them. The CDR3 nucleotides read TGCGCCAGCAGCCAAGCGCTCGGAGGCAATCAGCCCCAGCATTTT. Translation: CASSQALGGNQPQHF.

This chain links TRBV5-1 with TRBJ2-7; D not certain. CDR1 is SGHRS and CDR2 is YFSETQ in the germline V gene. This CDR3 is built from 16 residues. The V end lost 0 bases, the J end lost 2 bases, and 15 bases lay between the germline ends. The CDR3 DNA reads TGCGCCAGCAGCTTGGGGCAGGCCTTACTCACCTACGAGCAGTACTTC. The encoded protein is CASSLGQALLTYEQYF.

The chain recombines TRBV3-1 (or the pseudogene TRBV3-2) with TRBJ1-4; 10 nucleotides agree with TRBD1. The germline CDR1 and CDR2 sequences are LGHDT and YNNKEL (reference sequence). The length of the CDR3 is 15 residues. Trimming removed 3 bases from V and 6 bases from J; junction bases left unmatched: 4. The CDR3 spells CASSQPGTGDEKLFF. The CDR3 nucleotides are TGTGCCAGCAGCCAGCCTGGGACAGGGGATGAAAAACTGTTTTTT.

This clone was counted a few times. The gene calls are TRBV3-1 (or the pseudogene TRBV3-2) and TRBJ1-1; possibly TRBD1 for D (5 bases). This CDR3 is 15 amino acids long. V dropped 1 base and J dropped 3 bases, with 12 bases sitting between them. From germline, CDR1 is LGHDT and CDR2 YNNKEL (reference sequence). CDR3 nucleotide sequence: TGTGCCAGCAGCCAAGGAAGGGGAGGTTACACTGAAGCTTTCTTT. Amino acid sequence: CASSQGRGGYTEAFF.

This chain uses TRBV28 with TRBJ1-2; 7 nucleotides align to TRBD1. This CDR3 spans 13 amino acids. The J segment lost 7 bases and the V segment lost 8 bases, leaving 10 bases of the junction unmatched. Germline CDR1 and CDR2: MDHEN and SYDVKM. In DNA form, the CDR3 reads TGTGCCAGCGCGCAGACAGGGCCCGTTGGCTACACCTTC. Protein product: CASAQTGPVGYTF.

V is TRBV27 and J is TRBJ2-1, with 9 nucleotides matching TRBD2. This CDR3 contains 15 residues. Germline V gene data show CDR1 as MNHEY and CDR2 as SMNVEV (reference sequence). Trimming cost V 2 bases and J 9 bases; bases outside gene matches: 8. The CDR3 DNA follows: TGTGCCAGCAGTTTAGCGGGGGGGCTGCGCTCTGAGCAGTTCTTC. The encoded protein is CASSLAGGLRSEQFF.

V gene TRBV7-9 combines with J gene TRBJ1-6, with D possibly TRBD1 on 6 matching bases. The CDR3 is made up of 12 amino acids. Germline V gene lookup returns CDR1 SEHNR and CDR2 FQNEAQ (reference sequence). Deletions cut 3 bases from V and 12 bases from J, with 9 bases between. CDR3 sequence reads: CASSFGGEPLHF. CDR3 nucleotide sequence: TGTGCCAGCAGCTTTGGGGGCGAACCCCTCCACTTT.

A few counts support this clone. J is TRBJ1-5 and V is TRBV19, with 9 bases matching TRBD1. CDR3 length: 13 amino acids. V gave up 5 bases and J gave up 12 bases; unmatched junction bases: 8. Looked up from germline, CDR1 is LNHDA and CDR2 is SQIVND (reference sequence). The CDR3, as DNA: TGTGCCAGTAGTTCACAAGGGACAGGGTACCAGCATTTT. Protein sequence: CASSSQGTGYQHF.

This chain links TRBV6-1 with TRBJ2-3; the D gene is possibly TRBD1 (5 bases). V shed 2 bases and J shed 2 bases, with 8 bases lying between them. CDR3 size: 14 residues. Germline V gene sequence: CDR1 MNHNS, CDR2 SASEGT. The CDR3 sequence: CASSEQGFTDTQYF. The CDR3 DNA sequence: TGTGCCAGCAGTGAACAGGGATTCACAGATACGCAGTATTTT.

In this sample, this clone turned up a few times. This chain joins TRBV2 and TRBJ1-2, with 7 bases fitting TRBD1. This CDR3 region has 13 residues. Trimming removed 8 bases from V and 1 base from J; junction bases left unmatched: 4. Per germline, CDR1 SNHLY and CDR2 FYNNEI. CDR3 protein: CASEAGGNYGYTF. For the CDR3, the DNA is TGTGCCAGCGAGGCAGGGGGTAACTATGGCTACACCTTC.

This clone was found once. The J gene is TRBJ1-5, the V gene TRBV15; tentative D call: TRBD1 (5 bases). Per germline, CDR1 LNHNV and CDR2 YYDKDF (reference sequence). V was trimmed by 3 bases and J by 0 bases, leaving 9 bases between them. This CDR3 region has 15 residues. The CDR3 loop is CATSSGGYSNQPQHF. The CDR3 nucleotides read TGTGCCACCAGCAGCGGGGGGTATAGCAATCAGCCCCAGCATTTT.

This chain uses TRBV6-2 or TRBV6-3 with TRBJ2-3; tentatively, D is TRBD2 (6 bases). The CDR3 consists of 17 residues. Per the germline V gene, CDR1 is MNHEY and CDR2 is SVGEGT. Trimming removed 0 bases at V and 3 bases at J, with 16 bases between. The DNA of the CDR3 is TGTGCCAGCAGTTACTCGATGGTTGCAGCGGGTACAGATACGCAGTATTTT. It encodes CASSYSMVAAGTDTQYF.

V usage is TRBV18 and J usage is TRBJ2-1, with a weak D call TRBD2 (8 bases). Germline CDR1 reads KGHSH; CDR2 reads LQKENI. The germline V and J ends were trimmed by 3 bases and 9 bases, with 21 bases remaining between them. This CDR3 contains 16 residues. In DNA form, the CDR3 reads TGTGCCAGCTCACCGGCCGGGAGGGCAGGGGGTCTTGAGCAGTTCTTC. Its protein is CASSPAGRAGGLEQFF.

The chain employs TRBV30 and TRBJ1-4; TRBD1 agrees at 11 bases. The trim removed 2 bases at V and 5 bases at J, leaving 4 bases unmatched. CDR1 and CDR2 (germline): GTSNPN, SVGIG (reference sequence). This CDR3 has 15 residues. The CDR3: CAWSPGQGENEKLFF. CDR3 DNA: TGTGCCTGGAGTCCGGGACAGGGGGAAAATGAAAAACTGTTTTTT.